Listed below are T cell receptor beta chains from one sample, sequenced in a study of T cell changes during pregnancy in multiple sclerosis. Here immunoSEQ multiplex PCR was the method, and the copy in TCRdb shows in-frame clones only, minus some. Of about 70,000 clones listed, 91% are singletons. Material: peripheral blood, obtained in the first trimester of pregnancy. Receptors were obtained from a female donor with multiple sclerosis, enrolled in a pregnancy study. The CDR3 runs from the conserved cysteine through the conserved F or W. A D gene is named only where the DNA matches it firmly. Rows may omit the clone size; those that give it use once, few, many or a size class.

clone_size: once; cdr3_length: 15; j_call: TRBJ2-1; d_call: TRBD2; v_call: TRBV19; cdr3_nt: TGTGCCAGTACCTTGGGGGGGAGGGGAAACAATGAGCAGTTCTTC; cdr3_aa: CASTLGGRGNNEQFF
clone_size: NA; cdr3_length: 14; j_call: TRBJ2-3; d_call: NA; v_call: TRBV9; cdr3_nt: TGTGCCAGCAGCGCCGGAGCTAGCACAGATACGCAGTATTTT; cdr3_aa: CASSAGASTDTQYF
clone_size: NA; cdr3_length: 14; j_call: TRBJ1-1; d_call: TRBD1; v_call: TRBV28; cdr3_nt: TGTGCCAGCAGTCTACAGGGGGCGAACACTGAAGCTTTCTTT; cdr3_aa: CASSLQGANTEAFF
clone_size: NA; cdr3_length: 15; j_call: TRBJ2-2; d_call: TRBD2; v_call: TRBV5-1; cdr3_nt: TGCGCCAGCAGCACCTCCGGGAGGGACACCGGGGAGCTGTTTTTT; cdr3_aa: CASSTSGRDTGELFF
clone_size: NA; cdr3_length: 14; j_call: TRBJ1-5; d_call: NA; v_call: TRBV27; cdr3_nt: TGTGCCAGCGCCCCGGCGGGTAGCAATCAGCCCCAGCATTTT; cdr3_aa: CASAPAGSNQPQHF
clone_size: NA; cdr3_length: 16; j_call: TRBJ2-2; d_call: TRBD2; v_call: TRBV5-1; cdr3_nt: TGCGCCAGCAGCCCAAGGACTAGCGCCGACACCGGGGAGCTGTTTTTT; cdr3_aa: CASSPRTSADTGELFF
clone_size: NA; cdr3_length: 13; j_call: TRBJ2-1; d_call: NA; v_call: TRBV5-1; cdr3_nt: TGCGCCAGCAGCCGGGGGTCCTACAATGAGCAGTTCTTC; cdr3_aa: CASSRGSYNEQFF
clone_size: NA; cdr3_length: 15; j_call: TRBJ2-1; d_call: NA; v_call: TRBV2; cdr3_nt: TGTGCCAGCGGGGAACAGGGCAGCTCCTACAATGAGCAGTTCTTC; cdr3_aa: CASGEQGSSYNEQFF
clone_size: NA; cdr3_length: 16; j_call: TRBJ1-2; d_call: TRBD1; v_call: TRBV6-5; cdr3_nt: TGTGCCAGCAGTTACTTTTACCGGGACAGGGAATCTGGCTACACCTTC; cdr3_aa: CASSYFYRDRESGYTF
clone_size: NA; cdr3_length: 16; j_call: TRBJ2-2; d_call: NA; v_call: TRBV14; cdr3_nt: TGTGCCAGCAGCCAAGATCCCCCTAGCCCCACCGGGGAGCTGTTTTTT; cdr3_aa: CASSQDPPSPTGELFF
clone_size: NA; cdr3_length: 13; j_call: TRBJ2-4; d_call: NA; v_call: TRBV18; cdr3_nt: TGTGCCAGCTCACCGGGGGGGGGCAACATTCAGTACTTC; cdr3_aa: CASSPGGGNIQYF
clone_size: NA; cdr3_length: 16; j_call: TRBJ2-1; d_call: TRBD2; v_call: TRBV10-1; cdr3_nt: TGCGCCAGCAGCCCCCCGGGACTAGCGGGAAGAAATGAGCAGTTCTTC; cdr3_aa: CASSPPGLAGRNEQFF
clone_size: NA; cdr3_length: 15; j_call: TRBJ2-1; d_call: NA; v_call: TRBV7-2; cdr3_nt: TGTGCCAGCAGCCCAACCAGGGGACTATACAATGAGCAGTTCTTC; cdr3_aa: CASSPTRGLYNEQFF
clone_size: NA; cdr3_length: 13; j_call: TRBJ1-5; d_call: NA; v_call: TRBV5-1; cdr3_nt: TGCGCCAGCAGCTGGGGGGGCAATCAGCCCCAGCATTTT; cdr3_aa: CASSWGGNQPQHF
clone_size: NA; cdr3_length: 13; j_call: TRBJ1-1; d_call: TRBD1; v_call: TRBV19; cdr3_nt: TGTGCCAGTAGTGCGACAGGGGACACTGAAGCTTTCTTT; cdr3_aa: CASSATGDTEAFF
clone_size: once; cdr3_length: 11; j_call: TRBJ2-3; d_call: TRBD2; v_call: TRBV10-3; cdr3_nt: TGTGCCACTGCGGGAGGAGATACGCAGTATTTT; cdr3_aa: CATAGGDTQYF
clone_size: NA; cdr3_length: 16; j_call: TRBJ1-3; d_call: NA; v_call: TRBV5-1; cdr3_nt: TGCGCCAGCAGCCCCATTGGCAGAACCACTGGAAACACCATATATTTT; cdr3_aa: CASSPIGRTTGNTIYF
clone_size: NA; cdr3_length: 16; j_call: TRBJ2-1; d_call: TRBD2; v_call: TRBV19; cdr3_nt: TGTGCCAGTACCCGGACTAGCGGAAACTCCCACAATGAGCAGTTCTTC; cdr3_aa: CASTRTSGNSHNEQFF
clone_size: NA; cdr3_length: 15; j_call: TRBJ2-7; d_call: TRBD2; v_call: TRBV9; cdr3_nt: TGTGCCAGCAGCGTGGAAGCGGGAGGGACCTACGAGCAGTACTTC; cdr3_aa: CASSVEAGGTYEQYF
clone_size: NA; cdr3_length: 16; j_call: TRBJ1-5; d_call: TRBD1; v_call: TRBV18; cdr3_nt: TGTGCCAGCTCACCACGGACAGGGGGGACAGATCAGCCCCAGCATTTT; cdr3_aa: CASSPRTGGTDQPQHF
clone_size: NA; cdr3_length: 15; j_call: TRBJ1-4; d_call: TRBD1; v_call: TRBV5-8; cdr3_nt: TGTGCCAGCAGCTTGTACGGGACAGCTAATGAAAAACTGTTTTTT; cdr3_aa: CASSLYGTANEKLFF
clone_size: NA; cdr3_length: 12; j_call: TRBJ2-3; d_call: NA; v_call: TRBV5-6; cdr3_nt: TGTGCCAGCAGCTTTAACACGGATACGCAGTATTTT; cdr3_aa: CASSFNTDTQYF
clone_size: NA; cdr3_length: 15; j_call: TRBJ2-2; d_call: NA; v_call: TRBV5-6; cdr3_nt: TGTGCCAGCAGCTTGGTGGGCATCAACACCGGGGAGCTGTTTTTT; cdr3_aa: CASSLVGINTGELFF
clone_size: NA; cdr3_length: 13; j_call: TRBJ2-4; d_call: NA; v_call: TRBV5-4; cdr3_nt: TGTGCCAGCAGCTTGGGACAGCAAAACATTCAGTACTTC; cdr3_aa: CASSLGQQNIQYF
clone_size: NA; cdr3_length: 14; j_call: TRBJ2-1; d_call: NA; v_call: TRBV4-1; cdr3_nt: TGCGCCAGCAGCCTCATGGGGGCCGACAATGAGCAGTTCTTC; cdr3_aa: CASSLMGADNEQFF
clone_size: once; cdr3_length: 14; j_call: TRBJ1-3; d_call: TRBD1; v_call: TRBV19; cdr3_nt: TGTGCCAGTAAAGGGGGCCAAGCGGAAAACACCATATATTTT; cdr3_aa: CASKGGQAENTIYF
clone_size: NA; cdr3_length: 14; j_call: TRBJ2-5; d_call: NA; v_call: TRBV7-6; cdr3_nt: TGTGCCAGCAGCTTATCTACCCTTCGGGAGACCCAGTACTTC; cdr3_aa: CASSLSTLRETQYF
clone_size: NA; cdr3_length: 15; j_call: TRBJ2-5; d_call: TRBD2; v_call: TRBV11-2; cdr3_nt: TGTGCCAGCAGCCTGGCCGGGGGGGGCCAAGAGACCCAGTACTTC; cdr3_aa: CASSLAGGGQETQYF
clone_size: NA; cdr3_length: 14; j_call: TRBJ1-1; d_call: NA; v_call: TRBV27; cdr3_nt: TGTGCCAGCACCATCACCGGGGGGCAGGGTGAAGCTTTCTTT; cdr3_aa: CASTITGGQGEAFF
clone_size: NA; cdr3_length: 16; j_call: TRBJ2-2; d_call: TRBD1; v_call: TRBV6-4; cdr3_nt: TGTGCCAGCAGTGTTAAGACAGGGTCGAACACCGGGGAGCTGTTTTTT; cdr3_aa: CASSVKTGSNTGELFF
clone_size: NA; cdr3_length: 15; j_call: TRBJ1-6; d_call: TRBD1; v_call: TRBV7-9; cdr3_nt: TGTGCCAGCAGCCCCGGACAGGGAAGAGATTCACCCCTCCACTTT; cdr3_aa: CASSPGQGRDSPLHF
clone_size: few; cdr3_length: 16; j_call: TRBJ2-3; d_call: TRBD2; v_call: TRBV7-9; cdr3_nt: TGTGCCAGCAGCCCGGGACTAGCGGGGACCACAGATACGCAGTATTTT; cdr3_aa: CASSPGLAGTTDTQYF
clone_size: NA; cdr3_length: 13; j_call: TRBJ1-3; d_call: NA; v_call: TRBV30; cdr3_nt: TGTGCCTGGAATGGCGGGAACGGAAACACCATATATTTT; cdr3_aa: CAWNGGNGNTIYF
clone_size: NA; cdr3_length: 15; j_call: TRBJ2-1; d_call: TRBD2; v_call: TRBV28; cdr3_nt: TGTGCCAGCAGTTCCCCTAGCGGGAGTCGCGATGAGCAGTTCTTC; cdr3_aa: CASSSPSGSRDEQFF
clone_size: NA; cdr3_length: 16; j_call: TRBJ2-3; d_call: TRBD1; v_call: TRBV6-5; cdr3_nt: TGTGCCAGCAGTTACTCGGGGTTAGGGGGCGCAGATACGCAGTATTTT; cdr3_aa: CASSYSGLGGADTQYF
clone_size: NA; cdr3_length: 15; j_call: TRBJ1-4; d_call: NA; v_call: TRBV7-9; cdr3_nt: TGTGCCAGCAGCTTAGAAAGGAGGTCTAATGAAAAACTGTTTTTT; cdr3_aa: CASSLERRSNEKLFF
clone_size: once; cdr3_length: 15; j_call: TRBJ2-1; d_call: TRBD2; v_call: TRBV7-3; cdr3_nt: TGTGCCAGCAGCGGGGAGGGTAGAGGCTACAATGAGCAGTTCTTC; cdr3_aa: CASSGEGRGYNEQFF
clone_size: NA; cdr3_length: 15; j_call: TRBJ2-7; d_call: TRBD2; v_call: TRBV9; cdr3_nt: TGTGCCAGCAGCGTACATAGCGGGAGTGGGAACGAGCAGTACTTC; cdr3_aa: CASSVHSGSGNEQYF
clone_size: NA; cdr3_length: 14; j_call: TRBJ2-1; d_call: TRBD2; v_call: TRBV19; cdr3_nt: TGTGCCAGTAAGGTAGCGGGGGGTTACAATGAGCAGTTCTTC; cdr3_aa: CASKVAGGYNEQFF
clone_size: once; cdr3_length: 19; j_call: TRBJ1-2; d_call: TRBD1; v_call: TRBV5-3; cdr3_nt: TGTGCCAGAAGCTGGAACCGGGGGGACAGGGCGTACACTAACTATGGCTACACCTTC; cdr3_aa: CARSWNRGDRAYTNYGYTF
clone_size: NA; cdr3_length: 15; j_call: TRBJ2-5; d_call: TRBD2; v_call: TRBV18; cdr3_nt: TGTGCCAGCTCACCCCCGGGGGGGCTACAAGAGACCCAGTACTTC; cdr3_aa: CASSPPGGLQETQYF
clone_size: few; cdr3_length: 14; j_call: TRBJ2-2; d_call: NA; v_call: TRBV11-3; cdr3_nt: TGTGCCAGCAGCTTCGGACAATCCACCGGGGAGCTGTTTTTT; cdr3_aa: CASSFGQSTGELFF
clone_size: NA; cdr3_length: 16; j_call: TRBJ2-1; d_call: NA; v_call: TRBV7-8; cdr3_nt: TGTGCCAGCAGCTTATCACCGGGAGAGGGGCACAATGAGCAGTTCTTC; cdr3_aa: CASSLSPGEGHNEQFF
clone_size: NA; cdr3_length: 13; j_call: TRBJ1-4; d_call: NA; v_call: TRBV5-6; cdr3_nt: TGTGCCAGCAGCTTCCACTTTAATGAAAAACTGTTTTTT; cdr3_aa: CASSFHFNEKLFF
clone_size: NA; cdr3_length: 13; j_call: TRBJ2-3; d_call: TRBD2; v_call: TRBV7-9; cdr3_nt: TGTGCCAGCACCGGGGGGTCCACAGATACGCAGTATTTT; cdr3_aa: CASTGGSTDTQYF
clone_size: few; cdr3_length: 16; j_call: TRBJ2-7; d_call: TRBD2; v_call: TRBV30; cdr3_nt: TGTGCCTGGAGTGTACCGGCCCTAGCGGGGCCTTTGGAGCAGTACTTC; cdr3_aa: CAWSVPALAGPLEQYF
clone_size: NA; cdr3_length: 13; j_call: TRBJ2-7; d_call: TRBD1; v_call: TRBV30; cdr3_nt: TGTGCCTGGAGTGTAGGGACAGTCTACGAGCAGTACTTC; cdr3_aa: CAWSVGTVYEQYF
clone_size: NA; cdr3_length: 13; j_call: TRBJ1-2; d_call: NA; v_call: TRBV6-1; cdr3_nt: TGTGCCAGCAGGGAGACGGGGAACTATGGCTACACCTTC; cdr3_aa: CASRETGNYGYTF
clone_size: NA; cdr3_length: 15; j_call: TRBJ1-4; d_call: NA; v_call: TRBV5-1; cdr3_nt: TGCGCCAGCAGCTTGGAAGGGGCAACTAATGAAAAACTGTTTTTT; cdr3_aa: CASSLEGATNEKLFF
clone_size: NA; cdr3_length: 16; j_call: TRBJ2-3; d_call: TRBD2; v_call: TRBV6-6; cdr3_nt: TGTGCCAGCAGTTACTCATGGGCTAGCGGGAGGGATACGCAGTATTTT; cdr3_aa: CASSYSWASGRDTQYF
clone_size: NA; cdr3_length: 16; j_call: TRBJ2-2; d_call: NA; v_call: TRBV28; cdr3_nt: TGTGCCAGCAGTTTAAGGGTTGGGGGCGTAACCGGGGAGCTGTTTTTT; cdr3_aa: CASSLRVGGVTGELFF
clone_size: NA; cdr3_length: 13; j_call: TRBJ1-4; d_call: TRBD1; v_call: TRBV29-1; cdr3_nt: TGCAGCGTCGGACAGGGGGCTCGGGAAAAACTGTTTTTT; cdr3_aa: CSVGQGAREKLFF
clone_size: NA; cdr3_length: 18; j_call: TRBJ1-1; d_call: NA; v_call: TRBV27; cdr3_nt: TGTGCCAGCAGTCACGGACCCGGAGGGCCGAGTGGAGGAACTGAAGCTTTCTTT; cdr3_aa: CASSHGPGGPSGGTEAFF
clone_size: once; cdr3_length: 13; j_call: TRBJ1-5; d_call: TRBD1; v_call: TRBV30; cdr3_nt: TGTGCCTGGGGGACAGGGGGAAATCAGCCCCAGCATTTT; cdr3_aa: CAWGTGGNQPQHF